The subject of this entry is one TCR beta chain. What it recognizes is unknown. Only in-frame clones appear in the TCRdb table, and some are missing; sequencing was by immunoSEQ multiplex PCR. The sample shows roughly 10,000 clones, over 60% of them seen only once. This sample is drawn from a study of T cell clonotyping in hematopoietic cell transplantation. Germline CDR1 and CDR2: SGDLS and YYNGEE. CDR3 length: 12 amino acids. The V end lost 4 bases, the J end lost 8 bases, and 12 bases lay between the germline ends. Findings and caveats of the study: Without cell sorting, CD4 versus CD8 contributions remain unresolved. Pathologically expanded recipient clonotypes increased progressively from day 30 to day 180 as diversity fell.

The sequence derives from a female patient aged 45 to 65 who had an allogeneic stem cell transplant from a related donor, so the T cells may come from the graft donor. Some clones in this sample may be carry-over from other donors' samples. Sequences were derived from peripheral blood mononuclear cells, sampled 180 days after allogeneic stem cell transplant. The gene calls are TRBV9 and TRBJ1-2; D is uncertain. CDR3 residues: CASSLRSGGYTF. In DNA, the CDR3 is TGTGCCAGCAGCCTAAGATCGGGGGGCTACACCTTC. Filled out from reference TRBV9 and TRBJ1-2, the complete variable domain reads DSGVTQTPKHLITATGQRVTLRCSPRSGDLSVYWYQQSLDQGLQFLIQYYNGEERAKGNILERFSAQQFPDLHSELNLSSLELGDSALYFCASSLRSGGYTFGSGTRLTVV.